Listed below are T cell receptor beta chains from one sample, sequenced in a study of T cell changes during pregnancy in multiple sclerosis. Produced via immunoSEQ multiplex PCR; TCRdb's table is partial and in-frame only. Among about 54,000 clones listed, more than 90% were seen once. The specimen comprised peripheral blood, sampled after pregnancy. These TCRs come from a female donor in good health, enrolled as a control in a pregnancy study. Each CDR3 is given with its conserved first and last residue. D genes are given only for firm matches. A clone size is listed for some rows: how often the clone was seen (once, few, many), or a class if it is expanded.

>TRBJ2-4|TRBV5-6|NA|TRBD1
TGTGCCAGCCTGCAGGGACAGGGTTCGGCCAAAAACATTCAGTACTTC
CASLQGQGSAKNIQYF
>TRBJ2-2|TRBV28|NA|TRBD1
TGTGCCAGCAGTGCCCTTGGACAGGGGGGCACCGGGGAGCTGTTTTTT
CASSALGQGGTGELFF
>TRBJ2-1|TRBV27|once|TRBD2
TGTGCCAGCAGTTTCCACCTAGCGGGTAGCTCCTACAATGAGCAGTTCTTC
CASSFHLAGSSYNEQFF
>TRBJ2-3|TRBV6-1|NA|NA
TGTGCCAGCAGTGACGACGGACGGGGAGATACGCAGTATTTT
CASSDDGRGDTQYF
>TRBJ2-2|TRBV6-4|NA|NA
TGTGCCAGCAGGGCCACAGCCGACACCGGGGAGCTGTTTTTT
CASRATADTGELFF
>TRBJ1-1|TRBV29-1|NA|NA
TGCAGCGTGGGACAGAACACTGAAGCTTTCTTT
CSVGQNTEAFF
>TRBJ1-2|TRBV9|once|NA
TGTGCCAGCAGCTCTCGGGACATTGAAGGAGGCTACACCTTC
CASSSRDIEGGYTF
>TRBJ1-3|TRBV4-1|NA|NA
TGCGCCAGCAGCCAAGATTCCACGGGGGTTAGGCCCCTCTCTGGAAACACCATATATTTT
CASSQDSTGVRPLSGNTIYF
>TRBJ2-7|TRBV7-2|few|TRBD1
TGTGCCAGCAGCGAACAGACAGGGGCCAACTACGAGCAGTACTTC
CASSEQTGANYEQYF
>TRBJ2-5|TRBV7-2|NA|NA
TGTGCCAGCAGCTTAGCGCATGTGGGGCAGACCCAGTACTTC
CASSLAHVGQTQYF
>TRBJ2-4|TRBV2|NA|TRBD1
TGTGCCAGCAGGCCGACAGGGGCCGCCCTCATTCAGTACTTC
CASRPTGAALIQYF
>TRBJ1-1|TRBV9|NA|TRBD1
TGTGCCAGCAGGAGAGAACGGGACAGGGTATATCACACTGAAGCTTTCTTT
CASRRERDRVYHTEAFF
>TRBJ1-3|TRBV7-9|NA|TRBD1
TGTGCCAGCAGCCAGGGGGCTGGAAACACCATATATTTT
CASSQGAGNTIYF
>TRBJ2-5|TRBV18|NA|TRBD1
TGTGCCAGCTCATCTACAGGGGGCCACGTCCAAGAGACCCAGTACTTC
CASSSTGGHVQETQYF
>TRBJ1-1|TRBV14|NA|NA
TGTGCCAGCAGCCAACCAAAGAACACTGAAGCTTTCTTT
CASSQPKNTEAFF
>TRBJ1-2|TRBV5-1|NA|NA
TGCGCCAGCAGCCCCGCCGCTCACCAACCGAGCTATGGCTACACCTTC
CASSPAAHQPSYGYTF
>TRBJ2-1|TRBV6-8|once|NA
TGTGCCAGCAGTTACTTGAGCACCTACAATGAGCAGTTCTTC
CASSYLSTYNEQFF
>TRBJ2-6|TRBV28|NA|NA
TGTGCCAGCAGTTTAGCAGGGAATGGGGCCAACGTCCTGACTTTC
CASSLAGNGANVLTF
>TRBJ1-1|TRBV6-5|NA|TRBD1
TGTGCCAGCAGTTACTCGGGACAGGGGACTGAAGCTTTCTTT
CASSYSGQGTEAFF
>TRBJ2-3|TRBV7-2|NA|TRBD2
TGTGCCAGCAGCCGTGGGAGCGGGGGGGCCAACACAGATACGCAGTATTTT
CASSRGSGGANTDTQYF
>TRBJ2-2|TRBV19|NA|NA
TGTGCCAGTAGTATGGCCCGGGGCGGGGTCGCCGGGGAGCTGTTTTTT
CASSMARGGVAGELFF
>TRBJ2-7|TRBV6-5|NA|NA
TGTGCCAGCAGTTACTCGGTCGGTCCCTACGAGCAGTACTTC
CASSYSVGPYEQYF
>TRBJ2-3|TRBV25-1|NA|TRBD1
TGTGCCAGCAGTGAATTCAGGGGGCGGACAGATACGCAGTATTTT
CASSEFRGRTDTQYF
>TRBJ2-7|TRBV2|NA|NA
TGTGCCAGCAGTGGTATACAGGGTTACGAGCAGTACTTC
CASSGIQGYEQYF
>TRBJ2-7|TRBV7-2|NA|TRBD2
TGTGCCAGCAGCGCTAGCGGGGGCGACGAGCAGTACTTC
CASSASGGDEQYF
>TRBJ2-1|TRBV27|NA|TRBD2
TGTGCCAGCAGCCGACTAGCGGACTCCTACAATGAGCAGTTCTTC
CASSRLADSYNEQFF
>TRBJ2-4|TRBV12-5|NA|NA
TGTGCTAGTGGTTTGTGGGGGGTCGGAGACAAAAACATTCAGTACTTC
CASGLWGVGDKNIQYF
>TRBJ2-7|TRBV7-9|NA|TRBD1
TGTGCCAGCAGCTTAGGGACAGGGTACTACGAGCAGTACTTC
CASSLGTGYYEQYF
>TRBJ2-7|TRBV27|NA|NA
TGTGCCAGCAGTTTCAGGTCAGAGCAGTACTTC
CASSFRSEQYF
>TRBJ2-7|TRBV6-6|NA|NA
TGTGCCAGCCAAACGGGGATGAACTACGAGCAGTACTTC
CASQTGMNYEQYF
>TRBJ2-3|TRBV9|NA|NA
TGTGCCAGCAGCGTAGGCGGGTCCAGCACAGATACGCAGTATTTT
CASSVGGSSTDTQYF
>TRBJ1-2|TRBV19|NA|NA
TGTGCCAGTAGCGCAGGGCCTAACTATGGCTACACCTTC
CASSAGPNYGYTF
>TRBJ2-3|TRBV5-1|NA|TRBD1
TGCGCCAGCAGCGACAGGGGTTCAGATACGCAGTATTTT
CASSDRGSDTQYF
>TRBJ2-7|TRBV6-1|NA|NA
TGTGCCAGCACCCCCGGGGGACAGAATGTCTACGAGCAGTACTTC
CASTPGGQNVYEQYF